The T cell receptor beta chain under discussion was sequenced for a study of T-cell memory formation after mild COVID-19. This CDR3 comprises 15 residues. The V and J ends lost 3 bases and 0 bases, in that order; junction bases with no gene match: 3. Germline V CDR1 and CDR2: LNHNV, YYDKDF (reference sequence). 5'RACE primed from the constant segment yielded TCR alpha and TCR beta cDNA libraries bearing sample barcodes and UMIs. One entry per CDR3 protein, called by TCRdb with MiXCR from the 5' RACE reads. The sample has around 340,000 distinct CDR3 sequences, approximately 15% seen once; the top ten hold about 22%. Findings of the study overall: CD8+ contracting clones occupied EMRA, while CD4+ ones occupied mainly CM and EM.

On this clonotype itself: What it recognizes is unknown.

The clonotype originates from a man younger than 35 who had mild COVID-19 (a few samples of this study predate the infection). Cell type and time point are not known. Material: PBMCs or a T cell subset sorted from them (not recorded which). The chain recombines TRBV15 with TRBJ2-3; TRBD1 matches at 7 bases. The CDR3 DNA is TGTGCCACCAGCAGGCCGGGACAGAGCACAGATACGCAGTATTTT. Translated, it gives CATSRPGQSTDTQYF.